The clone carrying this T cell receptor beta chain showed up many times. Its antigen is still unknown. The sample originates from a study of T-cell reconstitution after alpha-beta-depleted transplantation in children. Broader study findings: When one year had passed after transplant, most T-cell counts and diversity came from newly produced T cells. Several hundred rapidly expanded clones from non-depleted graft cells reportedly supplied alpha-beta T cells about two months post-transplant.

Unique molecular identifiers were incorporated into the prepared TCRbeta library. TCRdb redid the calling of the PCR reads with MiXCR, one entry per CDR3 protein. This sample yields approximately 300,000 distinct CDR3 sequences, of which approximately 7.3% are seen a single time; approximately 9.1% belongs to the top ten. This CDR3 is 15 amino acids long. The germline V gene encodes CDR1 MNHEY and CDR2 SVGAGI. The germline V and J ends were trimmed by 0 bases and 4 bases, with 10 bases remaining between them. This specimen was peripheral blood, taken 360 days after TCRalphabeta/CD19-depleted stem cell transplant. The chain couples TRBV6-5 to TRBJ2-1; no clear D. The TCR originated in a female patient aged 2-10 years who had a stem cell transplant for Fanconi anemia, so the T cells may come from the graft donor. CDR3 in amino acids: CASSYSPLMYNEQFF. The CDR3 coding sequence is TGTGCCAGCAGTTACTCTCCCCTAATGTACAATGAGCAGTTCTTC.